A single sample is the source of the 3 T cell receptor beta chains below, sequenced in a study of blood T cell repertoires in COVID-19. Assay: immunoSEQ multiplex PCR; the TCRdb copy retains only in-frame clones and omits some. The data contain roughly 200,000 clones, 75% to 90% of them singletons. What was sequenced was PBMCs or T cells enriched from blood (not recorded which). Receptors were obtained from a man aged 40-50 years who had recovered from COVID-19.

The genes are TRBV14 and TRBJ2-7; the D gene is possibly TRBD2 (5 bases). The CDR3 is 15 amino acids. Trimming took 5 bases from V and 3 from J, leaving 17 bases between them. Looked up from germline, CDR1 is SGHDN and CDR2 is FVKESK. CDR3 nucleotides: TGTGCCAGCAGCGAATACGATATCGGGATCTACGAGCAGTACTTC. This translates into CASSEYDIGIYEQYF.

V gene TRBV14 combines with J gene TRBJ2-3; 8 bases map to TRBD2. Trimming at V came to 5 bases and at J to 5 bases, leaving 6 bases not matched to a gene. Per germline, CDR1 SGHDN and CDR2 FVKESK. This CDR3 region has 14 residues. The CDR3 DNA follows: TGTGCCAGCAGCTTCGGCGGGGGGAGAGATACGCAGTATTTT. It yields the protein CASSFGGGRDTQYF.

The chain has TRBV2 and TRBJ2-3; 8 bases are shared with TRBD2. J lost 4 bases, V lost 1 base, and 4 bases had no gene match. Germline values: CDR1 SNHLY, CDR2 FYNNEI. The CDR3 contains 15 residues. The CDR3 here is CASSEGTSLADTQYF. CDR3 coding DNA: TGTGCCAGCAGTGAAGGGACTAGCTTGGCAGATACGCAGTATTTT.